This TCR beta chain comes out of a study of regulatory T cells in long-lasting Graves disease. Study in general: With positive TSH receptor antibodies and over 5 years of antithyroid drugs, Graves' disease was considered persistent. General study results and limits: TCR diversity in persistent Graves' patients was below that of newly diagnosed ones. A greater number of public clonotypes (about 2,900) was shared by persistent patients than by new patients (just over 950). Patients with persistent disease showed a bias toward TRBV28, TRBJ1-2 and TRBJ2-5.

In the case of this clonotype: The antigen remains undetermined.

Trimming took 2 bases from V and 1 from J, leaving 8 bases between them. The CDR3 has 14 residues. Time point in this sample: persistent/refractory GD, antithyroid drugs over 5 years with positive TRAb. Isolated PBMC RNA provided the starting material for the TCR library. Relying on iRepertoire HTBI primers and Arm-PCR of CDR3 regions, the team built TCR beta libraries. TCRdb independently ran MiXCR on the multiplex PCR reads; one entry per CDR3 protein. This sample has some 370,000 distinct CDR3 sequences, with approximately 23% found just once. The clonotype comes from a woman in her thirties or forties with Graves disease. This chain uses TRBV12-3 or TRBV12-4 with TRBJ1-1; D is unresolved. Material: peripheral blood mononuclear cells (PBMCs), obtained when the disease was refractory, from a patient treated with antithyroid drugs. The CDR3 spells CASSLSPGNTEAFF. The CDR3 DNA reads TGTGCCAGCAGTTTATCTCCGGGGAACACTGAAGCTTTCTTT.